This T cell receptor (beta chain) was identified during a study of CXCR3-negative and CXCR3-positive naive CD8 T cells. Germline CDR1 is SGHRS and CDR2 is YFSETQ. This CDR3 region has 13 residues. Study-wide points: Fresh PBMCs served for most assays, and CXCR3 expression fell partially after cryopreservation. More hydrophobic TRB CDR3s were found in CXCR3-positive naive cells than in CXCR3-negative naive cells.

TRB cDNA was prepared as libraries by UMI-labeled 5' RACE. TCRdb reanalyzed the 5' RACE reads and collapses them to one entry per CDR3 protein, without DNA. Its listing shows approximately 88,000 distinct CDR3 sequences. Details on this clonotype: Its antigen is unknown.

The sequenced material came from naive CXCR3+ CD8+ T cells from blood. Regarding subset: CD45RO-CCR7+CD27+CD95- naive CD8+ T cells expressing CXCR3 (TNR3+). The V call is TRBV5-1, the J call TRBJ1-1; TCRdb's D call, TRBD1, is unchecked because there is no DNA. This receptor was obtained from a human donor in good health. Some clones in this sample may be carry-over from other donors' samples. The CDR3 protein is CASSFPGSPEAFF.